This is a list of T cell receptor beta chains from one sample in a study of blood T cell repertoires in COVID-19. Here immunoSEQ multiplex PCR was the method, and the copy in TCRdb shows in-frame clones only, minus some. The sample includes hundreds of thousands of clones, around four fifths of them seen just once. Input material: peripheral blood. All receptors derive from a woman aged 70-85 years with active or convalescent COVID-19. Each CDR3 is given with its conserved first and last residue. Each record gives: J gene, V gene, clone size, D gene, CDR3 protein, CDR3 DNA. D genes are given only for firm matches. Only some rows state a clone size, as once, few, many or a class for expanded clones.

TRBJ2-1 TRBV7-9 few TRBD2 CASSPPPRLAVYNEQFF TGTGCCAGCAGCCCCCCCCCGAGACTAGCGGTCTACAATGAGCAGTTCTTC
TRBJ2-3 TRBV10-3 NA NA CAIRGGGSTDTQYF TGTGCCATCAGAGGGGGGGGTAGCACAGATACGCAGTATTTT
TRBJ2-3 TRBV2 NA TRBD2 CASSDGLAGGPDTQYF TGTGCCAGCAGCGACGGACTAGCGGGAGGGCCGGATACGCAGTATTTT
TRBJ1-1 TRBV7-9 once TRBD1 CASRPGQDFEAFF TGTGCCAGCAGACCTGGACAGGACTTTGAAGCTTTCTTT
TRBJ1-6 TRBV2 NA TRBD1 CASGPLGQGNSPLHF TGTGCCAGCGGCCCCCTTGGACAGGGTAATTCACCCCTCCACTTT
TRBJ2-7 TRBV7-2 NA NA CASSLGAGPSEQYF TGTGCCAGCAGCTTAGGGGCGGGGCCCAGCGAGCAGTACTTC
TRBJ1-2 TRBV18 few TRBD1 CASSPRTGESYGYTF TGTGCCAGCTCACCACGGACAGGGGAAAGCTATGGCTACACCTTC
TRBJ1-5 TRBV4-2 NA TRBD1 CASSQDRTGGDQPQHF TGTGCCAGCAGCCAAGATAGAACAGGGGGCGATCAGCCCCAGCATTTT
TRBJ2-2 TRBV28 NA TRBD2 CASSPLAGGPDTGELFF TGTGCCAGCAGTCCATTAGCGGGAGGGCCTGACACCGGGGAGCTGTTTTTT
TRBJ2-1 TRBV10-3 NA TRBD1 CAISEPGQGAGQFF TGTGCCATCAGTGAGCCGGGACAGGGGGCCGGTCAGTTCTTC
TRBJ2-7 TRBV30 NA NA CAWAGGALYEQYF TGTGCCTGGGCTGGCGGGGCATTGTACGAGCAGTACTTC
TRBJ2-3 TRBV3-1/TRBV3-2 NA NA CASSQDRGLLGTDTQYF TGTGCCAGCAGCCAAGATCGGGGGTTACTAGGGACAGATACGCAGTATTTT
TRBJ1-2 TRBV4-1 NA NA CASSQAGYGYTF TGCGCCAGCAGCCAAGCAGGGTACGGCTACACCTTC
TRBJ2-2 TRBV19 many NA CASSYGVGQGGTGELFF TGTGCCAGTAGTTACGGGGTCGGGCAGGGAGGAACCGGGGAGCTGTTTTTT
TRBJ2-2 TRBV7-9 few TRBD1 CASSSGQGDTGELFF TGTGCCAGCAGCTCGGGACAGGGGGACACCGGGGAGCTGTTTTTT
TRBJ1-5 TRBV19 NA TRBD1 CASSIWDRNQPQHF TGTGCCAGTAGTATTTGGGACAGGAATCAGCCCCAGCATTTT
TRBJ1-2 TRBV11-2 NA NA CASSLTDYGYTF TGTGCCAGCAGCTTAACAGACTATGGCTACACCTTC
TRBJ1-2 TRBV3-1/TRBV3-2 many NA CASSQEGSYTYGYTF TGTGCCAGCAGCCAAGAGGGCAGTTATACCTATGGCTACACCTTC
TRBJ1-4 TRBV29-1 once NA CSVGVGNTDGEKLFF TGCAGCGTTGGAGTCGGGAACACGGACGGTGAAAAACTGTTTTTT
TRBJ1-2 TRBV6-5 NA TRBD1 CASRDRQGHYGYTF TGTGCCAGCCGAGACCGACAGGGGCACTATGGCTACACCTTC
TRBJ2-7 TRBV6-6 once NA CASSYSGKGGYEQYF TGTGCCAGCAGTTACTCTGGAAAGGGCGGGTACGAGCAGTACTTC
TRBJ2-1 TRBV19 few NA CASSSDGSSYNEQFF TGTGCCAGTAGTTCCGACGGGAGCTCCTACAATGAGCAGTTCTTC
TRBJ2-5 TRBV7-2 NA NA CASSLDWGPEETQYF TGTGCCAGCAGCTTAGACTGGGGGCCGGAGGAGACCCAGTACTTC
TRBJ2-3 TRBV28 NA NA CATIGEGTDTQYF TGTGCCACTATTGGAGAAGGCACAGATACGCAGTATTTT
TRBJ2-1 TRBV5-1 NA NA CASSLAAGGSYNEQFF TGCGCCAGCAGCTTGGCGGCAGGAGGCTCCTACAATGAGCAGTTCTTC
TRBJ1-1 TRBV11-2 NA NA CASSLVRGGTEAFF TGTGCCAGCAGCTTGGTACGTGGGGGGACTGAAGCTTTCTTT
TRBJ2-1 TRBV11-2 NA NA CASSLVGAHNEQFF TGTGCCAGCAGCTTAGTAGGGGCCCACAATGAGCAGTTCTTC
TRBJ1-1 TRBV10-3 few TRBD1 CAISESGQTTLSFF TGTGCCATCAGTGAGTCGGGACAGACAACACTCTCTTTCTTT
TRBJ1-1 TRBV7-8 NA NA CASTRGGGNTEAFF TGTGCCTCCACGCGGGGCGGTGGGAACACTGAAGCTTTCTTT
TRBJ2-1 TRBV7-2 NA TRBD2 CASSLRGLAGGNEQFF TGTGCCAGCAGCTTACGGGGACTAGCGGGAGGCAATGAGCAGTTCTTC
TRBJ1-1 TRBV3-1/TRBV3-2 NA NA CASSQVGVSSPMNTEAFF TGTGCCAGCAGCCAGGTAGGCGTTTCTAGTCCAATGAACACTGAAGCTTTCTTT
TRBJ1-2 TRBV21-1 NA NA CASSKVGTGDRGYTF TGTGCCAGCAGCAAAGTCGGGACAGGGGACCGTGGCTACACCTTC
TRBJ2-3 TRBV11-3 NA TRBD2 CASSPGTSGSITDTQYF TGTGCCAGCAGCCCCGGGACTAGCGGGAGTATAACAGATACGCAGTATTTT
TRBJ2-7 TRBV7-2 NA TRBD2 CASSLRRTSGVYEQYF TGTGCCAGCAGCTTAAGAAGGACTAGCGGGGTCTACGAGCAGTACTTC
TRBJ1-5 TRBV5-8 NA NA CASSFHTYAGPQHF TGTGCCAGCAGCTTTCATACCTACGCTGGGCCCCAGCATTTT